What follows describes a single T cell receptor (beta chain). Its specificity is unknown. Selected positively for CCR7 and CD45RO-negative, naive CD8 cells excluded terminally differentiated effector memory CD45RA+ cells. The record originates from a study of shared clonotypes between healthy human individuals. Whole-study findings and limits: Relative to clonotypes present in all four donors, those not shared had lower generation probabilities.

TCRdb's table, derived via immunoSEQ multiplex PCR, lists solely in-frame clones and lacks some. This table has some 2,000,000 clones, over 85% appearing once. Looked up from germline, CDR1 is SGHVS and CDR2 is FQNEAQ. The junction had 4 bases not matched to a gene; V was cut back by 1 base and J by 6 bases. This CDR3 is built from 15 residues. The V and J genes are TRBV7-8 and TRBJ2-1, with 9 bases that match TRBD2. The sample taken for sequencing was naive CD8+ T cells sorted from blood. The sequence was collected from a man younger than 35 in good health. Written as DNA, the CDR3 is TGTGCCAGCAGCTTAGTGGGACTAGCAAGCAATGAGCAGTTCTTC. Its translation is CASSLVGLASNEQFF.